This TCR beta chain was obtained from a study of PD-L1 blockade in urothelial cancer. Across the whole study: Before enrollment, 0 to 3 chemotherapy regimens had been given to patients. Blood was subjected to analysis at 3 weeks (second dose) and 6 weeks following treatment start.

Pretreatment and on-treatment blood mononuclear cell samples were taken, totaling between 1 and 8 time points per patient. Findings of the study overall: When measured at 3 weeks, tumor-associated blood clones expanded more in durable-benefit patients.

With regard to this clone: As yet, its antigen is unknown.

Data came from immunoSEQ multiplex PCR; TCRdb stores just in-frame clones and leaves some out. Counted here are 38,000 or so clones, over 70% occurring once; the ten biggest clones make up less than 20%. The material was PBMCs, obtained around atezolizumab (anti-PD-L1) treatment. The receptor was isolated from a man between 60 and 75 years old with urothelial cancer.

The CDR3 sequence: CASSLLGSGANVLTF. CDR3 DNA: TGTGCCAGCAGCTTACTAGGCTCTGGGGCCAACGTCCTGACTTTC. The chain couples TRBV13 to TRBJ2-6; D unclear. The CDR3 runs to 15 residues. Germline CDR1 reads PRHDT; CDR2 reads FYEKMQ (reference sequence). Trimming took 2 bases from V and 0 from J, leaving 5 bases between them.